These 2 T cell receptor beta chains came from one sample sequenced in a study of T cells in Graves' hyperthyroidism and ophthalmopathy. RNA transcripts were the template for amplifying TCR beta CDR3 regions. HTBI primers drove first-round RT-PCR of the TCR CDR3. TCRdb ran MiXCR on the multiplex PCR reads and lists one entry per CDR3 protein. Of fewer than 550,000 distinct CDR3 sequences in the sample, 15% to 19% were seen once. The specimen sequenced was blood. These TCRs come from a woman aged 18-29 years with Graves' hyperthyroidism.

The rearrangement uses TRBV12-3 or TRBV12-4 and TRBJ2-6; weak D call: TRBD2 (6 bases). This CDR3 comprises 14 residues. Trimming left V 1 base short and J 13 bases short, with 14 bases between. The CDR3 nucleotides are TGTGCCAGCAGTTTAGACGGGAGTACTCGGGTCCTGACTTTC. Translating gives CASSLDGSTRVLTF.

This clonotype was seen at least ten times. The genes are TRBV5-1 and TRBJ1-2; the match to TRBD1 covers 7 bases. Per the germline V gene, CDR1 is SGHRS and CDR2 is YFSETQ. V was pared by 4 bases and J by 2 bases, with 5 bases of the junction left unmatched. CDR3 length equals 14 residues. CDR3 bases: TGCGCCAGCAGCCTTGGGGACAGCAACTATGGCTACACCTTC. Translated: CASSLGDSNYGYTF.